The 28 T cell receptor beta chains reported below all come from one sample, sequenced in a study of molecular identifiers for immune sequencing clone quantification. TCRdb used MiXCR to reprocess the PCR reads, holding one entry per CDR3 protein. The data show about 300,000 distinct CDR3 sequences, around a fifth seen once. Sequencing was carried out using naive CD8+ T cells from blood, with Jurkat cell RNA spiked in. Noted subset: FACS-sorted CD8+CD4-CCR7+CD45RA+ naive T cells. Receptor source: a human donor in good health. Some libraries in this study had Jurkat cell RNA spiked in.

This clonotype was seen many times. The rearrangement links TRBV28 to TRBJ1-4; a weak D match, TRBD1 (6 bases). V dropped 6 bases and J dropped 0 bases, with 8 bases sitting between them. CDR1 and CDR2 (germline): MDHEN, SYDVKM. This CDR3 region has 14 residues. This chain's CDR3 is CASRHRATNEKLFF. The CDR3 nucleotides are TGTGCCAGCAGACACAGGGCAACTAATGAAAAACTGTTTTTT.

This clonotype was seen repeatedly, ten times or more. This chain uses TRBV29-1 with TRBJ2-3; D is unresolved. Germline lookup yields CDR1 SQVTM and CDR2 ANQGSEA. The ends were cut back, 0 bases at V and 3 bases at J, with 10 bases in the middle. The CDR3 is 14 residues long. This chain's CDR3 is CSVEDWTQTDTQYF. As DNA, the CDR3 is TGCAGCGTTGAAGATTGGACGCAAACAGATACGCAGTATTTT.

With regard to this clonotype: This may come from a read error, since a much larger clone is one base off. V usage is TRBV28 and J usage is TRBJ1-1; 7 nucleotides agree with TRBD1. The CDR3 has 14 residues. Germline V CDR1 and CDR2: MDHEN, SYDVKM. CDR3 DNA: TGTGCCAGCAGTAAATCGACAGGGTGGACTGGAGCTTTCTTT. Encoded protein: CASSKSTGWTGAFF.

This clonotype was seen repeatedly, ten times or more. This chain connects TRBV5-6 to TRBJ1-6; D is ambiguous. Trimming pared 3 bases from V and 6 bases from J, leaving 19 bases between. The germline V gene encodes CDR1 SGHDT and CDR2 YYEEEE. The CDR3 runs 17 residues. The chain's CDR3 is CASSSATNRYLNSPLHF. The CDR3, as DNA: TGTGCCAGCAGCTCGGCTACCAATCGCTACCTTAATTCACCCCTCCACTTT.

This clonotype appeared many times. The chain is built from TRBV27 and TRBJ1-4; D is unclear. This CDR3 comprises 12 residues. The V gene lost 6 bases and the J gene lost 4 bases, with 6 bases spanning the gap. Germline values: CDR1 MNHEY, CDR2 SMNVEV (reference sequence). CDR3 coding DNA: TGTGCCAGCAGGGGTCTTAATGAAAAACTGTTTTTT. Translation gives CASRGLNEKLFF.

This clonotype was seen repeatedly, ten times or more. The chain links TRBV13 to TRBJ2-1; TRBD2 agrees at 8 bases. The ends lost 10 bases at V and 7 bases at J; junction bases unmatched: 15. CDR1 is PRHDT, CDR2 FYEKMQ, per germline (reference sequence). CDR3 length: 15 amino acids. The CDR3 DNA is TGTGCCACCCAAGACGGGGCGGGAGGTGAGAATGAGCAGTTCTTC. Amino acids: CATQDGAGGENEQFF.

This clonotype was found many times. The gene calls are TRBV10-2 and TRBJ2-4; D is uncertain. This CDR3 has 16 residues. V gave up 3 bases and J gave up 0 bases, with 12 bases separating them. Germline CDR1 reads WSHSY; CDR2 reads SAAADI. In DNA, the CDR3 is TGCGCCAGCAGTGATGGGGTCGGTTTAGCCAAAAACATTCAGTACTTC. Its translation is CASSDGVGLAKNIQYF.

The CDR3 sequence: CASGYRASANYGYTF. DNA of the CDR3: TGCGCCAGCGGCTACCGGGCCTCAGCTAACTATGGCTACACCTTC. The chain combines TRBV4-1 with TRBJ1-2; D remains unclear. The CDR3 spans 15 residues. V lost 8 bases and J 0 bases, leaving 16 bases between the germline ends. Per the germline V gene, CDR1 is MGHRA and CDR2 is YSYEKL.

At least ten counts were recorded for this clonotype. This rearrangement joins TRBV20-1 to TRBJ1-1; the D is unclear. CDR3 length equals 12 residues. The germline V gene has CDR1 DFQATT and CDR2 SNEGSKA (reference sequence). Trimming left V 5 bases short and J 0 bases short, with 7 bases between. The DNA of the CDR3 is TGCAGTGCTTCCCAGATGAACACTGAAGCTTTCTTT. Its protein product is CSASQMNTEAFF.

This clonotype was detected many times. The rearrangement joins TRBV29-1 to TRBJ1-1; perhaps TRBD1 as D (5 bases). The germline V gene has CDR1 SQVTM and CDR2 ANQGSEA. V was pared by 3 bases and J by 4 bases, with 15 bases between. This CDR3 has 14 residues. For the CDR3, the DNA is TGCAGCGTTGAGGGACGGGGGATGGGCACTGAAGCTTTCTTT. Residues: CSVEGRGMGTEAFF.

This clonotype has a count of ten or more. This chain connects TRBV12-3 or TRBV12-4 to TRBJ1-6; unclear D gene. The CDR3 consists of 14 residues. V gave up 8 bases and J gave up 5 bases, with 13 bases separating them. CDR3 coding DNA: TGTGCCAGCGGTGGACCAGGCCATAATTCACCCCTCCACTTT. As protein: CASGGPGHNSPLHF.

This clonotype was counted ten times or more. CDR3 sequence reads: CASSLRQDRADEKLFF. The CDR3 DNA sequence: TGTGCCAGCAGTTTACGCCAGGATAGGGCTGATGAAAAACTGTTTTTT. V and J are TRBV28 and TRBJ1-4, with D hard to call. Per germline, CDR1 MDHEN and CDR2 SYDVKM. There are 16 residues in the CDR3. V dropped 2 bases and J dropped 6 bases, with 16 bases sitting between them.

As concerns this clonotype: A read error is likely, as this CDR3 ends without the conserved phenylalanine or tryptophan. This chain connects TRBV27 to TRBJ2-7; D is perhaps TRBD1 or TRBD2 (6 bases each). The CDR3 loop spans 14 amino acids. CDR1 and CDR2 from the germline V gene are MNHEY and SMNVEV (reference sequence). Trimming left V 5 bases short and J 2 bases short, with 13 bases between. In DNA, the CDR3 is TGTGCCAGCAGTGGCGGGACACTCCCCTACGAGCAGTACTCC. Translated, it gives CASSGGTLPYEQYS.

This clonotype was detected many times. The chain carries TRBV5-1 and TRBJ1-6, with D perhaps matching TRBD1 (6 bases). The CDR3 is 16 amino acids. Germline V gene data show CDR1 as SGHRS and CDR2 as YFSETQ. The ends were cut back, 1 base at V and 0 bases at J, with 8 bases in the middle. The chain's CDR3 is CASSLTGYSYNSPLHF. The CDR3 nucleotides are TGCGCCAGCAGCTTGACAGGGTACTCCTATAATTCACCCCTCCACTTT.

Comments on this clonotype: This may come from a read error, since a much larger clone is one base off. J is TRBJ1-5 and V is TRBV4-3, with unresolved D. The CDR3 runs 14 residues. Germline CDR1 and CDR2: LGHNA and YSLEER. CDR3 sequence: CASSQDIGGQPQRF. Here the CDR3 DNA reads TGCGCCAGCAGCCAAGATATTGGCGGGCAGCCCCAGCGTTTT.

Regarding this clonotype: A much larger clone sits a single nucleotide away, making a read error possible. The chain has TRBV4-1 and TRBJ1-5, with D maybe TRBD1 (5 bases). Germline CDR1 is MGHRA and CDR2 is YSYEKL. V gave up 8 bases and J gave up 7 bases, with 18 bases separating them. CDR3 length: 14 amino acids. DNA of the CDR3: TGCGCCAGCCGCCTTACGCGGGGGGGACAGCCCCAGCATTTT. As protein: CASRLTRGGQPQHF.

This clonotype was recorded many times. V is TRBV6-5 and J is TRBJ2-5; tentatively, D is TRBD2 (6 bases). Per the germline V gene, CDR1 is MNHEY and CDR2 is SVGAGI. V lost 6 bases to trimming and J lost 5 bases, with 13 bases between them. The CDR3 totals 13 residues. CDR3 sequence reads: CASSSRGWETQYF. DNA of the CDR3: TGTGCCAGCAGCTCGCGGGGTTGGGAGACCCAGTACTTC.

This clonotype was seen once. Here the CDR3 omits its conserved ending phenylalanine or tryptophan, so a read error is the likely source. The CDR3: CASSYSILNEQFS. The CDR3 DNA is TGTGCCAGCAGTTACTCGATACTCAATGAGCAGTTCTCC. This sequence joins TRBV6-2 or TRBV6-3 and TRBJ2-1; D not resolved. This CDR3 has 13 amino acids. Germline V gives CDR1 MNHEY, CDR2 SVGEGT. V was cut by 0 bases and J by 6 bases, with 6 bases left in between.

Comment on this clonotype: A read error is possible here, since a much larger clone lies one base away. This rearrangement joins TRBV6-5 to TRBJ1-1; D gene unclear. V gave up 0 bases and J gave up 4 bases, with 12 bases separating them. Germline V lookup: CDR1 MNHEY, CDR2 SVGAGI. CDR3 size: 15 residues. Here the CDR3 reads CASSYSREMSTEAFF. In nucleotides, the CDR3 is TGTGCCAGCAGTTACTCGCGGGAGATGAGCACTGAAGCTTTCTTT.

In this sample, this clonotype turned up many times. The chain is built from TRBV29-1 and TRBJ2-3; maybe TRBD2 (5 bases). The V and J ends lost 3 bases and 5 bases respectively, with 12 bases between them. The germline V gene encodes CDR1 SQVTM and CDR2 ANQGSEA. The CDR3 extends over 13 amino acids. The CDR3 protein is CSVDFEGLDTQYF. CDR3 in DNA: TGCAGCGTTGATTTTGAGGGCCTAGATACGCAGTATTTT.

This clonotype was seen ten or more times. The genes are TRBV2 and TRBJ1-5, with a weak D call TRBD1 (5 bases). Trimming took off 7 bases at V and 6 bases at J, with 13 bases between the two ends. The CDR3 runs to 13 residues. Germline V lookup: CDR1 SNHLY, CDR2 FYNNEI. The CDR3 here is CASNRGSIQPQHF. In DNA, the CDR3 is TGTGCCAGCAACCGGGGGTCGATTCAGCCCCAGCATTTT.

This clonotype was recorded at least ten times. The CDR3 DNA sequence: TGTGCCTGGGACCCAGGGCTTTCCGCGACTGAAGCTTTCTTT. Its translation: CAWDPGLSATEAFF. This chain links TRBV30 with TRBJ1-1; maybe TRBD1 (5 bases). The CDR3 covers 14 residues. The germline V gene has CDR1 GTSNPN and CDR2 SVGIG (reference sequence). The V gene lost 5 bases and the J gene lost 5 bases, with 18 bases spanning the gap. Combining the CDR3 with reference TRBV30 and TRBJ1-1 gives the whole variable domain SQTIHQWPATLVQPVGSPLSLECTVEGTSNPNLYWYRQAAGRGLQLLFYSVGIGQISSEVPQNLSASRPQDRQFILSSKKLLLSDSGFYLCAWDPGLSATEAFFGQGTRLTVV.

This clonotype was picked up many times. The CDR3 protein is CAWSEEAGDTQYF. CDR3 DNA: TGTGCCTGGAGTGAGGAAGCGGGAGATACGCAGTATTTT. The V call is TRBV30, the J call TRBJ2-3; D possibly corresponds to TRBD2 (6 bases). V gave up 1 base and J gave up 5 bases, with 10 bases separating them. CDR3 size: 13 residues. The germline V gene has CDR1 GTSNPN and CDR2 SVGIG (reference sequence).

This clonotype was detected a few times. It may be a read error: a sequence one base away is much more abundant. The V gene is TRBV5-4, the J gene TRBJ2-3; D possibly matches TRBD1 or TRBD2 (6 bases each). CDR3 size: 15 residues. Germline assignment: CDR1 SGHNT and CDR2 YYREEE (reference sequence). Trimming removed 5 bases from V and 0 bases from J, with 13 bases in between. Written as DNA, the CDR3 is TGTGCCAGCAGAATAGGGGGGACTAGCACAGATACGCAGTATTTT. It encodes CASRIGGTSTDTQYF.

This CDR3 reads CASSSPGPTSYTDTQYF. CDR3 coding DNA: TGTGCCAGCAGCTCGCCGGGACCAACTTCCTACACAGATACGCAGTATTTT. This sequence joins TRBV7-9 and TRBJ2-3; TRBD1 or TRBD2 may be the D gene (5 bases each). Germline CDR1 reads SEHNR; CDR2 reads FQNEAQ (reference sequence). V dropped 4 bases and J dropped 2 bases, with 19 bases sitting between them. The CDR3 length is 17 residues.

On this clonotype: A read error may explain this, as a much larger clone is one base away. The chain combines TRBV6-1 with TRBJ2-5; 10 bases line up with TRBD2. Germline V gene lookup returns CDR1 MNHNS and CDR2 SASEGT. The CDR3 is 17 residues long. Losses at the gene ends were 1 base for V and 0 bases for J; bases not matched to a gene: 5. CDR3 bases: TGTGCCAGCAGTGAAGAACTAGCGGGATCCTACCAAGAGACCCAGTACTTC. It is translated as CASSEELAGSYQETQYF.

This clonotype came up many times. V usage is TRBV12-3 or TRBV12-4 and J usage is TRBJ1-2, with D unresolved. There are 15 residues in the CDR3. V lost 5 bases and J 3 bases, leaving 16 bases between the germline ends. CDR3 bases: TGTGCCAGCAGTACGGACGGGTTCGGGGACTATGGCTACACCTTC. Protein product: CASSTDGFGDYGYTF.

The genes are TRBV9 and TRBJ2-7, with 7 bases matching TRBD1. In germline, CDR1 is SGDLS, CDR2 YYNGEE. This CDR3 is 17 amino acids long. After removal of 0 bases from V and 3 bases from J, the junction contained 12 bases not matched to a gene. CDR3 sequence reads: CASSVGDSPGGFYEQYF. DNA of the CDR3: TGTGCCAGCAGCGTAGGGGACAGTCCCGGTGGGTTCTACGAGCAGTACTTC.